The subject of this entry is one T cell receptor beta chain. The sample is drawn from a study of technical replicates of blood from a few donors. Generated by immunoSEQ multiplex PCR, the TCRdb table keeps only in-frame clones and is missing some. The top ten hold 0.3% to 0.45% of the sample, which has more than 65,000 clones, 95% to 96% seen once. CDR3 length equals 17 residues. This sequence was found in a human donor in good health. The sequencing input was T cells isolated from PBMCs. The chain employs TRBV21-1 and TRBJ2-7; the table calls TRBD2, which could not be checked here. TRBV21-1 represents a pseudogene. CDR3 amino acids: CASSKAPASGESGEQYF. The CDR3 DNA reads TGTGCCAGCAGCAAAGCCCCTGCTAGCGGGGAATCGGGCGAGCAGTACTTC.